This T cell receptor beta chain was observed in a study of T cells in localized non-small cell lung cancer. Clones were sequenced by immunoSEQ multiplex PCR, and TCRdb holds only the in-frame ones, with some missing. The sample carries some 66,000 clones, 70% to 90% recorded once. Concerning this clone itself: Its antigen remains unidentified. The sample has other DNA sequences that encode this CDR3 too.

Findings of the study overall: The study sequenced only one region of the tumor. As a result, intratumor heterogeneity could not be excluded and remains possible. Detection in adjacent lung was observed for a median around 59 of the top 100 tumor clones.

Trimming shortened V by 3 bases and J by 5 bases, and 13 bases separated the two germline ends. The CDR3 sequence is 14 residues long. In germline, CDR1 is SGHRS, CDR2 YFSETQ. The chain is built from TRBV5-1 and TRBJ2-3; TRBD2 is a possible D gene (5 bases). The source material was peripheral blood, sampled before any cancer treatment. This clonotype was obtained from a female donor aged 60 or older with stage I lung adenocarcinoma. The CDR3 region has the DNA TGCGCCAGCAGCTCCGGACTCGCGGGAGATACGCAGTATTTT. Protein product: CASSSGLAGDTQYF.